This paragraph reports one T cell receptor (beta chain). Its antigen is undetermined. The CDR3 sequence is 19 residues long. These data are taken from a study of cytomegalovirus exposure and HLA in healthy donors. Overall study context: There were approximately 81 million unique TCRs (from HLA-typed donors) in an early data release. Study-level results: For most TCR sequences rarity was the rule, although some public TCRs occurred in many donors. Sequences of the TCR beta chain were said to predict the HLA-A and HLA-B alleles of most subjects accurately.

Vbeta (60) and Jbeta (13) primers were used in the PCR. Data came from immunoSEQ multiplex PCR; TCRdb stores just in-frame clones and leaves some out. The table records 90,000 to 120,000 clones, approximately 73% of them present only once. The receptor was derived from a man under 40 in good health and CMV-seronegative. The sample consisted of PBMCs. The V and J genes are TRBV21-1 and TRBJ2-1; TRBD2 is the table's D call, not checked against the DNA. TRBV21-1 is labeled a pseudogene. CDR3 in amino acids: CASSKKSARGILSYNEQFF. CDR3 bases: TGTGCCAGCAGCAAAAAAAGCGCGCGAGGAATACTCTCCTACAATGAGCAGTTCTTC.